This T cell receptor beta chain stems from a study of blood T cell repertoires in COVID-19. As for the study in general: The United States, Italy and Spain were the sources of the acute and convalescent COVID-19 samples. The analysed material was cDNA or gDNA that came from T cells, B-cell-depleted T cells, or PBMCs.

Germline CDR1 SQVTM, CDR2 ANQGSEA. With 6 bases removed from V and 5 bases from J, the gap between germline ends came to 17 bases. The CDR3 runs 14 residues. The data were produced by immunoSEQ multiplex PCR, yet TCRdb's version contains in-frame clones alone and is incomplete. The table shows fewer than 90,000 clones, with 86% occurring only once. Sequenced input: peripheral blood. The chain is built from TRBV29-1 and TRBJ2-1; the D gene is possibly TRBD1 (6 bases). The source of this sequence is an elderly man in a cohort sampled during active COVID-19. CDR3: CSVTGSALDNEQFF. CDR3 DNA sequence: TGCAGCGTCACAGGGTCGGCCTTGGACAATGAGCAGTTCTTC.